This TCR beta chain derives from a study of memory CD4+ T cells and cytomegalovirus serostatus. Study in general: Healthy Belgian adult donors included under ten CMV-positive and about two dozen CMV-negative people. Whole-study findings and limits: Each of some 67 CMV-associated TCRbeta sequences occurred in one to five individuals. The CMV-associated TCR signature appears largely within the CD4+ memory repertoire.

The sort gate was single viable CD3+CD4+CD8-CD45RO+ cells for memory CD4+ T cells. V was clipped by 0 bases and J by 4 bases, with 9 bases between them. The CDR3 is 14 residues long. The germline CDR1 and CDR2 sequences are SGHAT and FQNNGV. On this clone itself: Its antigen remains unidentified.

Original handling: After removing out-of-frame reads, 2 million to 2.5 million distinct TCRbeta sequences remained. Libraries were prepared by immunoSEQ multiplex PCR; TCRdb keeps only in-frame clonotypes and omits some of them. The D gene and trimming were derived from the DNA, and the V and J assignments and clone size from that table. The data contain roughly 50,000 clones, roughly 79% of them singletons. The sequence was collected from an adult in good health and CMV-seronegative. The chain couples TRBV11-2 to TRBJ1-2; D ambiguous. Input material: memory CD4+ T cells from blood. DNA of the CDR3: TGTGCCAGCAGCTTAGATCGAACCTTCTATGGCTACACCTTC. This sequence encodes CASSLDRTFYGYTF.